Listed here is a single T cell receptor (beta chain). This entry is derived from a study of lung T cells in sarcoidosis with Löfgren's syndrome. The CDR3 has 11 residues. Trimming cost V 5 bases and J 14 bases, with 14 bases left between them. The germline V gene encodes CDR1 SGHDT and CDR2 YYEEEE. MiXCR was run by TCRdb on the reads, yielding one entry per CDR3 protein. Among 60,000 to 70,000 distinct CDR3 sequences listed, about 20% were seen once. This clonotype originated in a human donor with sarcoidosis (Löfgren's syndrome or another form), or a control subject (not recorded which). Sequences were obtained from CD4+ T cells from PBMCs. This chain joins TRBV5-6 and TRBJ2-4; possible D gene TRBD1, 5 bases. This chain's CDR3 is CASSKGRREYF. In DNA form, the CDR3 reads TGTGCCAGCAGTAAGGGGCGGAGAGAGTACTTC.